This T cell receptor (beta chain) came from a study of identical twins. Regarding the study as a whole: Conclusions were drawn cross-sectionally by statistical analysis, without following the same donors.

V trimming: 2 bases; J trimming: 6 bases; junction bases outside the gene matches: 11. The CDR3 consists of 18 residues. The germline CDR1 and CDR2 sequences are MNHEY and SVGAGI. This clonotype was observed a few times. Its antigen is unknown. A single record per CDR3 protein comes from TCRdb applying MiXCR to the 5' RACE reads. Of 500,000 or so distinct CDR3 sequences listed, 14% are singletons. The sample was also linked to a second study, of yellow fever vaccine responses in identical twins.

Sequenced: CD4+ T cells sorted from blood. The source is a young woman in good health. V and J are TRBV6-5 and TRBJ2-1; 12 nucleotides line up with TRBD2. This CDR3 is CASSYGGTSGSLGNEQFF. In DNA form, the CDR3 reads TGTGCCAGCAGTTACGGAGGGACTAGCGGGTCTCTGGGCAATGAGCAGTTCTTC.